Listed below are T cell receptor beta chains from one sample, sequenced in a study of OX40 agonist ivuxolimab in advanced cancers. Libraries were prepared by immunoSEQ multiplex PCR; TCRdb keeps only in-frame clonotypes and omits some of them. This sample has under 25,000 clones; roughly 80% occur once, and the top ten carry roughly 27%. The source material was CD4+ or CD8+ T cells sorted from blood, sampled in a trial of the OX40 agonist ivuxolimab. These TCRs come from an adult with an advanced solid tumor such as melanoma, head and neck, liver or kidney cancer. The CDR3 runs from the conserved cysteine through the conserved F or W. D genes are given only for firm matches. Clone size is given for some rows only: seen once, a few or many times, or a class if the clone is expanded.

CDR3 DNA,CDR3 protein,CDR3 length,clone size,J gene,D gene,V gene
TGTGCCAGTAGTAGAGGGGGTTGGGATCAGCCCCAGCATTTT,CASSRGGWDQPQHF,14,.,TRBJ1-5,.,TRBV19
TGTGCCAGCAGCCCGTGGACAGGCGAGCAGTACTTC,CASSPWTGEQYF,12,.,TRBJ2-7,TRBD1,TRBV5-6
TGTGCCAGCAGTTATGGGGAATACAATGAGCAGTTCTTC,CASSYGEYNEQFF,13,.,TRBJ2-1,.,TRBV6-1
TGTGCCAGCAGTACGACAGGGGTACGCACTGAAGCTTTCTTT,CASSTTGVRTEAFF,14,.,TRBJ1-1,TRBD1,TRBV6-6
TGTGCCAGCAGCTTAGCTGGGACAGGGGACTACGAGCAGTACTTC,CASSLAGTGDYEQYF,15,.,TRBJ2-7,TRBD1,TRBV7-8
TGTGCCAGCAGCCAGGACCCAGCGGGGGGGCTCAATGAGCAGTTCTTC,CASSQDPAGGLNEQFF,16,.,TRBJ2-1,TRBD2,TRBV11-2
TGTGCCAGCAGCGTAGAAGGGATTGGGGCCACAGATACGCAGTATTTT,CASSVEGIGATDTQYF,16,.,TRBJ2-3,.,TRBV9
TGTGCCAGCACCAAATCCTCAAGTTCCCGTGGCTACACCTTC,CASTKSSSSRGYTF,14,few,TRBJ1-2,.,TRBV28
TGTGCCAGCAGCCCAATCGGGACAGGGGGACATCAGCCCCAGCATTTT,CASSPIGTGGHQPQHF,16,.,TRBJ1-5,TRBD1,TRBV7-9
TGTGCCAGTAGTATCCTTCCGGGACCTTACAATGAGCAGTTCTTC,CASSILPGPYNEQFF,15,.,TRBJ2-1,.,TRBV19
TGTGCCAGCAGCCGCGTACTAGCATGGGACGAGCAGTACTTC,CASSRVLAWDEQYF,14,.,TRBJ2-7,.,TRBV27
TGTGCAAGTCGCCCGAGGGCGGGAGAGGGGGCCAACGTCCTGACTTTC,CASRPRAGEGANVLTF,16,.,TRBJ2-6,.,TRBV12-2
TGTGCCAGCAGCTTAGTTTCCGGGACTAGCTACTACGAGCAGTACTTC,CASSLVSGTSYYEQYF,16,.,TRBJ2-7,TRBD2,TRBV7-6
TGTGCCAGCAGCCAGGAGGGTAAAGTAGGTGAGCAGTACTTC,CASSQEGKVGEQYF,14,.,TRBJ2-7,.,TRBV14
TGCGCCAGCAGCTTCGGGACAGGATCCTACGAGCAGTACTTC,CASSFGTGSYEQYF,14,.,TRBJ2-7,TRBD1,TRBV5-1
TGTGCCAGCAGTGAAATGGGGGGCAACACCGGGGAGCTGTTTTTT,CASSEMGGNTGELFF,15,.,TRBJ2-2,.,TRBV6-4
TGTGCCAGCAGTTCCGAAATCGCGACAGGGCGTGTGTACACTGAAGCTTTCTTT,CASSSEIATGRVYTEAFF,18,.,TRBJ1-1,TRBD1,TRBV28
TGTGCCACCAGCAGAGCCATTGGCAATCAGCCCCAGCATTTT,CATSRAIGNQPQHF,14,few,TRBJ1-5,.,TRBV15
TGTGCCAGCAGCCAAGAACAGGGGTGGACCGGGGAGCTGTTTTTT,CASSQEQGWTGELFF,15,.,TRBJ2-2,TRBD1,TRBV4-2
TGTGCCAGCAGTGTCGGGGGATTAGGGTACGAGCAGTACTTC,CASSVGGLGYEQYF,14,few,TRBJ2-7,.,TRBV2
TGTGCCAGTAGTCCCGGGACAGGGCCGGTCGTGGATACGCAGTATTTT,CASSPGTGPVVDTQYF,16,.,TRBJ2-3,TRBD1,TRBV19
TGTGCCAGCAGCTTAGTCTCTCGGGCCCCTGAAGCTTTCTTT,CASSLVSRAPEAFF,14,few,TRBJ1-1,.,TRBV7-9
TGTGCCAGCAGCCCCGGGATGAACACTGAAGCTTTCTTT,CASSPGMNTEAFF,13,.,TRBJ1-1,.,TRBV11-2
TGTGCCAGCAGCCTCTCGACCACCACAGATACGCAGTATTTT,CASSLSTTTDTQYF,14,.,TRBJ2-3,.,TRBV27
TGTGCCAGCAGCTCCTGGACTAGCGGGAGGCTGGGGGAGACCCAGTACTTC,CASSSWTSGRLGETQYF,17,.,TRBJ2-5,TRBD2,TRBV5-6
TGTGCCAGCAGCGCCCCAGGGTCGGATGAAAAACTGTTTTTT,CASSAPGSDEKLFF,14,once,TRBJ1-4,.,TRBV9